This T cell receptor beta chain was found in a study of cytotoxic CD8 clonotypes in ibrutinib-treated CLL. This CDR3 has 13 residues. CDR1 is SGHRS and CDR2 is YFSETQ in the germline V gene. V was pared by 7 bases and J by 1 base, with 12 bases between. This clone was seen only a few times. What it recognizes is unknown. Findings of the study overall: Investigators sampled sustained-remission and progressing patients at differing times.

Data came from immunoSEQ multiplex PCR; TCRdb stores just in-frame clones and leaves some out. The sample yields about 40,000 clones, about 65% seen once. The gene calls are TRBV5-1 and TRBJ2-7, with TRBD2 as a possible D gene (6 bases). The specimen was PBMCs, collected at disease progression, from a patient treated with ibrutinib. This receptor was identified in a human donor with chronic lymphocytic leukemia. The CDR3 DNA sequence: TGCGCCAGCGCCGGGACTGGGTCCTACGAGCAGTACTTC. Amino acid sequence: CASAGTGSYEQYF. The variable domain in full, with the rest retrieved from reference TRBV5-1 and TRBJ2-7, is KAGVTQTPRYLIKTRGQQVTLSCSPISGHRSVSWYQQTPGQGLQFLFEYFSETQRNKGNFPGRFSGRQFSNSRSEMNVSTLELGDSALYLCASAGTGSYEQYFGPGTRLTVT.